This TCR beta chain was captured in a study of STAT5B mutations in CD4+ large granular lymphocyte leukemia. Using immunoSEQ multiplex PCR, the repertoire was profiled, and TCRdb retains in-frame clones only, with some absent. The sample consists of tens of thousands of clones, approximately 85% of them appearing once. CDR1 is LNHDA and CDR2 is SQIVND in the germline V gene (reference sequence). This CDR3 comprises 15 residues. V was pared by 5 bases and J by 5 bases, with 15 bases between. The chain uses TRBV19 and TRBJ1-4; D is undetermined. The sequence came from a human donor in good health. The material sequenced was CD4+ T cells from blood buffy coats. CDR3 protein: CASSWEEKRNEKLFF. CDR3 DNA sequence: TGTGCCAGTAGTTGGGAGGAGAAACGAAATGAAAAACTGTTTTTT.